This T cell receptor beta chain stems from a study of cytomegalovirus exposure and HLA in healthy donors (dated by TCRdb to 2016 to 2017). At the level of the whole study: In an earlier analysis of roughly 500 of the donors, less than 350 Gb of sequence data and 100 million or so unique TCR beta sequences from 150 million to 200 million T cells were reported. An early release covering about 600 HLA-typed donors comprised about 300 gigabases of sequencing data and around 80 million unique TCR sequences. Among the roughly 390 genotyped donors, approximately 77% belonged to the genetic ancestry cluster associated with self-reported Caucasian donors. The aim of the study was to test whether cataloging public T cell receptors could identify signatures of past pathogen exposure. The T cell repertoires of 666 subjects were profiled by immunosequencing and related to cytomegalovirus serostatus. A separate validation cohort of approximately 120 different subjects was used in addition to the approximately 610-subject first cohort. To predict cytomegalovirus infection status, the study combined high-throughput TCR immunosequencing, statistical association of individual TCRs with disease status, and machine learning. To study patterns of TCR occurrence, a later analysis re-analyzed previously published TCR beta repertoires from around 700 donors and added high-resolution HLA genotyping. The later analysis used no new phenotypic data to find candidate immune exposures, relying instead on TCR beta sequences and their occurrence across donors. An earlier analysis of 587 of the donors used high-throughput TCR beta sequencing to judge whether each TCR beta V gene segment behaved as functional or pseudogenic. Donor age, sex, ethnicity and CMV serostatus were compiled alongside the repertoire data. In a later genetic analysis, genome-wide SNP genotypes for 398 of the 666 donors were used, and that subset was treated as a discovery cohort. All discovery cohort repertoires had been generated on a single sequencing platform. HLA typing included class I and class II loci at four-digit resolution. The number of typed donors differed by locus: roughly 620-630 for A, B, C, DRB1 and DQB1; roughly 510 for DQA1; fewer than 610 for DPA1; and roughly 450 for DPB1. About five DR-DQ haplotypes were treated as single units for association and clustering because of strong linkage in the cohort. Among under 450 genotyped donors of the cohort, an average of roughly 240,000 unique TCR beta nucleotide sequences were sequenced per donor, around 20% of them non-productive. Overall study results and their limits: A later genetic analysis associated a missense DCLRE1C variant with V-gene and J-gene trimming of TCR beta chains, and an independent cohort replicated the association. A further reported finding was that TCR beta sequences accurately predicted the HLA-A and HLA-B alleles for most subjects in the first cohort. According to a later analysis, TCR association rates differed among HLA loci, with DRB1 alleles showing the most associated TCRs and HLA-C alleles showing the fewest. Seventeen rarely observed V segments, including chromosome 9 orphons, were excluded from the earlier analysis of a few hundred of the donors because counts were too low. It was suggested by the authors that the approach could potentially be generalized to other disease states and immunological phenotypes. In a later analysis, most CMV-associated TCR beta chains were found to appear HLA-restricted, with HLA associations seemingly driven largely by CMV exposure. In this cohort, only TCR beta chains were sequenced, and detectable features were limited by the absence of alpha or paired-chain data. When HLA alleles, especially DR and DQ, strongly co-occurred, TCR associations were difficult to assign to individual alleles. Compared with the approximately 670-donor mean, donors in an Asian-associated ancestry cluster had fewer N-insertions in productive TCRs, according to a later genetic analysis. Correlated functional status among segregating V segments might be attributable to linkage disequilibrium, but an unknown experimental factor could not be ruled out. In a later analysis, HLA-associated TCR beta chains showed more clonal expansion and lower generation probabilities than non-associated chains that were equally common. For the cohort, immune exposure information was limited to CMV serostatus. At a false discovery rate of 0.05, a later analysis linked fewer than 20,000 TCR beta sequences to specific HLA alleles. The presence/absence analyses assumed that sequencing depth was roughly uniform across donors, and that assumption may not be true. In the study, 150 to 200 TCR beta chains were listed as associated with cytomegalovirus. Across donors, most TCR sequences were observed very rarely, whereas some public TCRs were present in many individuals. A cluster of highly shared sequence variants was judged likely to be a technical artifact of the sequencing pipeline. In an earlier analysis of about 550 of the donors, most TCR beta V segments were observed in productive rearrangements about 90% or about 30% of the time, broadly matching IMGT annotations. Cytomegalovirus status was reported to be diagnosed by the classifier with high specificity and sensitivity in both the original and validation cohorts. HLA typing was unavailable for some donors at each locus, so association tests used only the typed subset. A few of the identified cytomegalovirus-associated TCR beta chains were confirmed in vitro to be specific for cytomegalovirus antigens. A later analysis reported that several top co-occurrence clusters appeared linked to parvovirus B19, influenza, CMV and Epstein-Barr virus.

The cohort consisted of 600 to 700 healthy bone marrow donors. All cohort members were sampled while nominally healthy, although unrecorded immune exposures were likely present. The donor tested CMV seropositive, placing the donor among the roughly 300 seropositive members of the cohort. Every donor gave a peripheral blood sample, and the peripheral blood mononuclear cells from that sample were used for TCR beta sequencing. Genomic DNA extraction from the blood cell samples was performed with the Qiagen DNeasy Blood Extraction Kit. Comment on this clone: What antigen it recognizes has not been identified. No per-base quality is available; no much larger clone lies one base away.

Library prep was done by the immunoSEQ multiplex PCR assay. For the multiplex PCR, a mixture combining 60 forward primers for TCR Vbeta segments and 13 reverse primers for TCR Jbeta segments was used. A multiplex PCR assay on genomic DNA amplified the CDR3 region of rearranged TCR beta genes. Amplified TCR beta libraries were sequenced as 87-base-pair reads on the Illumina HiSeq System. As for the authors' bioinformatics: A later analysis tallied 75 million to 85 million unique TCR beta chains across the roughly 610 repertoires, and approximately 12 million of those chains were shared by two or more donors. To remove PCR and sequencing errors, raw reads were error-corrected and collapsed into unique sequences using a nearest-neighbor algorithm that merged closely related sequences. Alignment of CDR3 sequences to IMGT reference sequences was used to assign V, D and J gene segments. For a sequence to be retained, at least a six-nucleotide match to both a V gene segment and a J gene segment was required. Rearrangements were classified as productive when the CDR3 lacked stop codons and remained in frame with V and J, and all other rearrangements were classified as non-productive. CDR3 was defined according to IMGT convention as the region running from the second conserved V-encoded cysteine to the conserved J-encoded phenylalanine. In an earlier analysis of 500 to 650 of the donors, sequences lacking an unambiguous match to a single V gene segment were excluded. In an earlier analysis of approximately 590 of the donors, V segments were called functional above 56.7% productive rearrangements and were called segregating when the between-donor standard deviation exceeded 5%. To diagnose cytomegalovirus status from the catalog of TCR beta chain sequences, a statistical classification framework was built. V and J gene assignment, in a later analysis, came from comparing TCR nucleotide sequences with IMGT/GENE-DB human TR gene sequences. Using the TCRdist pipeline, a later analysis assigned CDR3 sequences along with most-parsimonious VDJ recombination scenarios. In a later analysis, each TCR beta chain was defined by its CDR3 amino acid sequence together with its V-gene family, and reads without a unique V-gene family were excluded. A later analysis removed roughly 590 highly shared, low-generation-probability nucleotide sequences to deal with suspected cross-contamination and a sequencing artifact. A later analysis calculated a clonal expansion index for each public chain from normalized within-repertoire ranks of inferred template counts. Generation probabilities in a later analysis came from a VDJ recombination model fitted to out-of-frame rearrangements, and those results were checked against IGoR. In a later analysis, TCR-TCR, TCR-HLA and TCR-CMV co-occurrence was scored with hypergeometric tests, and a repertoire-size bias correction was applied to TCR pairs. False discovery rates were estimated in a later analysis by permuting HLA or CMV assignments 20 times. In a later analysis, co-occurring TCRs were grouped with DBSCAN, and TCRdist sequence similarity was added when clustering was performed within HLA-allele-positive subsets. Co-occurrence clustering excluded repertoires with fewer than 30,000 or more than 120,000 public chains, plus five with anomalous nucleotide sharing. Not all clones reach the TCRdb copy of this immuneACCESS table, which keeps in-frame sequences only. Checked studies attribute under half of the gap to unresolved V genes and leave the rest unexplained. V and J calls and clone size are as listed in that table; D and trimming were resolved from the DNA. In all, the sample holds some 85,000 clones, and nearly 80% of those were seen once. The biggest ten clones account for around 4.3% of the sample.

Source material: PBMCs. The clonotype originates from a woman aged 40 to 55 in good health and CMV-seropositive.

The CDR3 region reads CASSLGAGGPYEQYF. The DNA reads as follows: TGTGCCAGCAGCTTAGGGGCAGGGGGCCCCTACGAGCAGTACTTC. The V and J genes are TRBV7-2 and TRBJ2-7; 8 bases in between match TRBD1. From the cysteine through the phenylalanine, the CDR3 covers 15 amino acids. The retained sequence is limited to the CDR3, 45 bases, with the frame set at the first base. The CDR1 and CDR2 encoded by the germline V gene are SGHTA and FQGNSA. For this chain, trimming is 1 base at the V end and 2 bases at the J end, and the number of junction bases without a gene match is 4.